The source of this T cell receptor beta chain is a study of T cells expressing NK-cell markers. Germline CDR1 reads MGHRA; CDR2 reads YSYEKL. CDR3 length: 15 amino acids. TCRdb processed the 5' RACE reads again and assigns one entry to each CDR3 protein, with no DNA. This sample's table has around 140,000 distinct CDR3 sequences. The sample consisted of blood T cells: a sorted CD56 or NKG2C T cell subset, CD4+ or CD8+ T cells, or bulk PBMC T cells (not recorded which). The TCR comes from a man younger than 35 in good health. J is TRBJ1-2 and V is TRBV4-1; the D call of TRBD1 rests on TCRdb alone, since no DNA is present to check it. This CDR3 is CASSQQGRSPDGYTF.